Listed below are T cell receptor beta chains from one sample, sequenced in a study of CD8 T cells in ankylosing spondylitis. Using its own MiXCR run on the 5' RACE reads, TCRdb lists one record per CDR3 protein. Of 300,000 to 350,000 distinct CDR3 sequences in the sample, roughly 15% were seen once. Sequencing was done on a sample of blood, either unsorted or a sorted T cell fraction (not recorded which). The receptors derive from a male donor with ankylosing spondylitis or in good health (not recorded which). Each CDR3 is given with its conserved first and last residue. The D gene is left open where the match is weak. Where a row states a size, it is once, few, many or the class of an expanded clone; other rows omit it.

v_call: TRBV18
j_call: TRBJ2-1
clone_size: -
d_call: -
cdr3_nt: TGTGCCAGCTCTCCGCCCTCCCCGGGACCAGTCCTACACAATGAGCAGTTCTTC
cdr3_aa: CASSPPSPGPVLHNEQFF

v_call: TRBV5-1
j_call: TRBJ1-3
clone_size: many
d_call: -
cdr3_nt: TGCGCCAGCAGCTTGGCCGGGTCGTCCTCTGGAAACACCATATATTTT
cdr3_aa: CASSLAGSSSGNTIYF

v_call: TRBV6-1
j_call: TRBJ2-3
clone_size: few
d_call: -
cdr3_nt: TGTGCCAGCAGTGTGGGAACGGCGACAGATACGCAGTATTTT
cdr3_aa: CASSVGTATDTQYF

v_call: TRBV10-2
j_call: TRBJ2-7
clone_size: few
d_call: TRBD2
cdr3_nt: TGCGCCAGCAAATTAGCGGGAGAAACCCCCGGAAGATCCTACGAGCAGTACTTC
cdr3_aa: CASKLAGETPGRSYEQYF

v_call: TRBV7-8
j_call: TRBJ1-1
clone_size: many
d_call: -
cdr3_nt: TGTGCCAGCAGCTTAGAAACTGGGTCCTCGAGGGAAGCTTTCTTT
cdr3_aa: CASSLETGSSREAFF

v_call: TRBV4-1
j_call: TRBJ1-5
clone_size: few
d_call: -
cdr3_nt: TGCGCCAGCAGAGCAGAACCTAGCAATCAGCCCCAGCATTTT
cdr3_aa: CASRAEPSNQPQHF

v_call: TRBV7-9
j_call: TRBJ2-5
clone_size: few
d_call: TRBD1
cdr3_nt: TGTGCCAGCAGCCCCACCGGGACAGGGCAAGAGACCCAGTACTTC
cdr3_aa: CASSPTGTGQETQYF

v_call: TRBV27
j_call: TRBJ2-7
clone_size: -
d_call: -
cdr3_nt: TGTGCCAGCAGTTTGGGGTTAGCGGAGACCTACGAGCAGTACTTC
cdr3_aa: CASSLGLAETYEQYF

v_call: TRBV10-3
j_call: TRBJ1-1
clone_size: -
d_call: -
cdr3_nt: TGTGCCATCAGGGCGAACGTAGGGGCGAACACTGAAGCTTTCTTT
cdr3_aa: CAIRANVGANTEAFF

v_call: TRBV21-1
j_call: TRBJ1-1
clone_size: -
d_call: -
cdr3_nt: TGTGCCAGCAGCAAGAGGTTGGGCGACACTGAAGCTTTCTTT
cdr3_aa: CASSKRLGDTEAFF

v_call: TRBV11-3
j_call: TRBJ1-1
clone_size: -
d_call: -
cdr3_nt: TGTGCCAGCAGCTTAGAGGGGCCGCCCGTGAACACTGAAGCTTTCTTT
cdr3_aa: CASSLEGPPVNTEAFF

v_call: TRBV7-8
j_call: TRBJ2-2
clone_size: many
d_call: -
cdr3_nt: TGTGCCAGCAGCTTATCACGACTGGGGGAGCTGTTTTTT
cdr3_aa: CASSLSRLGELFF

v_call: TRBV10-3
j_call: TRBJ1-2
clone_size: -
d_call: TRBD1
cdr3_nt: TGTGCCATCAGTCCGGGACAGGGGAACTATGGCTACACCTTC
cdr3_aa: CAISPGQGNYGYTF

v_call: TRBV18
j_call: TRBJ2-3
clone_size: -
d_call: TRBD2
cdr3_nt: TGTGCCAGCTCGGGGACTAGCCCAGATACGCAGTATTTT
cdr3_aa: CASSGTSPDTQYF

v_call: TRBV9
j_call: TRBJ2-3
clone_size: -
d_call: TRBD2
cdr3_nt: TGTGCCAGCAGCAACCTAGCGGGGTTCTGGGATACGCAGTATTTT
cdr3_aa: CASSNLAGFWDTQYF

v_call: TRBV11-2
j_call: TRBJ2-7
clone_size: few
d_call: -
cdr3_nt: TGTGCCAGCAGCTCTAACAGAAACGAGCAGTACTTC
cdr3_aa: CASSSNRNEQYF

v_call: TRBV5-6
j_call: TRBJ2-1
clone_size: few
d_call: -
cdr3_nt: TGTGCCAGCAGCTTTCCAGGGTCTGGGAATGAGCAGTTCTTC
cdr3_aa: CASSFPGSGNEQFF

v_call: TRBV20-1
j_call: TRBJ2-1
clone_size: -
d_call: -
cdr3_nt: TGCAGTGCTTCCGCCGGGAATTGGGATGAGCAGTTCTTC
cdr3_aa: CSASAGNWDEQFF

v_call: TRBV12-3/TRBV12-4
j_call: TRBJ1-2
clone_size: few
d_call: -
cdr3_nt: TGTGCCAGCAGTTTAGGACAGCAGGGCTACACCTTC
cdr3_aa: CASSLGQQGYTF

v_call: TRBV5-1
j_call: TRBJ2-7
clone_size: few
d_call: TRBD2
cdr3_nt: TGCGCCAGCAGCTTTCAGGGCGGGAGTTCCTACGAGCAGTACTTC
cdr3_aa: CASSFQGGSSYEQYF

v_call: TRBV5-1
j_call: TRBJ2-5
clone_size: many
d_call: TRBD1
cdr3_nt: TGCGCCAGCAGCCCACGACAGGGTGAGGAGACCCAGTACTTC
cdr3_aa: CASSPRQGEETQYF

v_call: TRBV9
j_call: TRBJ2-1
clone_size: few
d_call: TRBD1
cdr3_nt: TGTGCCAGCAGCGTAGGAGGGACAGGGGGAGTTAATGAGCAGTTCTTC
cdr3_aa: CASSVGGTGGVNEQFF

v_call: TRBV6-1
j_call: TRBJ2-5
clone_size: -
d_call: -
cdr3_nt: TGTGCCAGCAGACCTAGCGCCCTAGAGACCCAGTACTTC
cdr3_aa: CASRPSALETQYF

v_call: TRBV15
j_call: TRBJ1-5
clone_size: -
d_call: -
cdr3_nt: TGTGCCACCAGCACTCGCAATCAGCCCCAGCATTTT
cdr3_aa: CATSTRNQPQHF

v_call: TRBV12-3/TRBV12-4
j_call: TRBJ1-1
clone_size: many
d_call: -
cdr3_nt: TGTGCCAGCAGTTTCCTTAAGGGAGGAGCTTTCTTT
cdr3_aa: CASSFLKGGAFF

v_call: TRBV7-8
j_call: TRBJ1-1
clone_size: many
d_call: -
cdr3_nt: TGTGCCAGCAGCTTAGGAACAGGCAGGCGGATGAACACTGAAGCTTTCTTT
cdr3_aa: CASSLGTGRRMNTEAFF

v_call: TRBV9
j_call: TRBJ2-3
clone_size: few
d_call: TRBD2
cdr3_nt: TGTGCCAGCAGCGTGCGGGGGGACGGCACAGATACGCAGTATTTT
cdr3_aa: CASSVRGDGTDTQYF

v_call: TRBV3-1
j_call: TRBJ1-1
clone_size: -
d_call: -
cdr3_nt: TGTGCCAGCAGCCGGGGACCTCCTAATGAAGCTTTCTTT
cdr3_aa: CASSRGPPNEAFF

v_call: TRBV2
j_call: TRBJ2-2
clone_size: -
d_call: -
cdr3_nt: TGTGCCAGCAGTGAATTTGTAGGCGGCGACGGTACCGGGGAGCTGTTTTTT
cdr3_aa: CASSEFVGGDGTGELFF

v_call: TRBV3-1
j_call: TRBJ1-1
clone_size: -
d_call: -
cdr3_nt: TGTGCCAGCAGCCAAGACGGGGTTCACACTGAAGCTTTCTTT
cdr3_aa: CASSQDGVHTEAFF

v_call: TRBV5-1
j_call: TRBJ1-4
clone_size: few
d_call: -
cdr3_nt: TGCGCCAGCAGCTTGGACCTATCTCGAGGACTGTTTTTT
cdr3_aa: CASSLDLSRGLFF